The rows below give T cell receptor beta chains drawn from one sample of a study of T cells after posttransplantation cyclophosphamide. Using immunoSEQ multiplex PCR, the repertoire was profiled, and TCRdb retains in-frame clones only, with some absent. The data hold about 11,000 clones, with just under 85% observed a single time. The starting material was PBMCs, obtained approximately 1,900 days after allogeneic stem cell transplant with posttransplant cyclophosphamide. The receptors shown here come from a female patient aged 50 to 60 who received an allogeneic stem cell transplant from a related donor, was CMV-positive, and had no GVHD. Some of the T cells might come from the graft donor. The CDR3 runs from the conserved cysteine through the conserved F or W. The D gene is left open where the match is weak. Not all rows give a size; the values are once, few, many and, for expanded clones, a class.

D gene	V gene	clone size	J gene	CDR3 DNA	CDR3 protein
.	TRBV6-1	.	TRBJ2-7	TGTGCCAGCAGCAAATCAACCTACGAGCAGTACTTC	CASSKSTYEQYF
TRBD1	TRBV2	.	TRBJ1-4	TGTGCCAGCAGGGCAGATCAGGGGGGTGAAAAACTGTTTTTT	CASRADQGGEKLFF
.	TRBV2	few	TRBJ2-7	TGTGCCAGCAGTGAGCGACAATCCTACGAGCAGTACTTC	CASSERQSYEQYF
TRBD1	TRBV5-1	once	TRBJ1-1	TGCGCCAGCAGCGCACAGGGGAGCAACACTGAAGCTTTCTTT	CASSAQGSNTEAFF
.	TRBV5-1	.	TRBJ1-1	TGCGCCAGCAGCTTGGTGCCGGAGATGAACACTGAAGCTTTCTTT	CASSLVPEMNTEAFF
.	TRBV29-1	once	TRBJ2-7	TGCAGCGTTGGCATGGGGACAACCTACGAGCAGTACTTC	CSVGMGTTYEQYF
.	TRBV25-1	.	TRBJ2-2	TGTGCCAGCAGTGAATACTTGGAGGGGGAGCTGTTTTTT	CASSEYLEGELFF
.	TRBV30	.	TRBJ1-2	TGTGCCTACGCAGGGAAGTATGGCTACACCTTC	CAYAGKYGYTF
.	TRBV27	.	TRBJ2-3	TGTGCCAGCACGGGGTATTTTAGCACAGATACGCAGTATTTT	CASTGYFSTDTQYF
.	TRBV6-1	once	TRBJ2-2	TGTGCCAGCAGTGGGCAGAGGGCCTCCGGGGAGCTGTTTTTT	CASSGQRASGELFF
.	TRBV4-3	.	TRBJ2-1	TGCGCCAGCAGCCCGGGGAGCACCCACTACAATGAGCAGTTCTTC	CASSPGSTHYNEQFF
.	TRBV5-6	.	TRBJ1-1	TGTGCCAGCAGCTCCAAATCGGGAGGGTGGACCCACACTGAAGCTTTCTTT	CASSSKSGGWTHTEAFF
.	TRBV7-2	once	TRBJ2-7	TGTGCCAGCAGCTTAGGGCTAGTCCTTCCCGACGAGCAGTACTTC	CASSLGLVLPDEQYF
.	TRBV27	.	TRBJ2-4	TGTGCCAGCAGTGCGATAGCCAAAAACATTCAGTACTTC	CASSAIAKNIQYF
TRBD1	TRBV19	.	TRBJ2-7	TGTGCCAGTAGTAGTGGACAGGTGACTTACGAGCAGTACTTC	CASSSGQVTYEQYF
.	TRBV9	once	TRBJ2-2	TGTGCCAGCAAGACAGAGTTAAACACCGGGGAGCTGTTTTTT	CASKTELNTGELFF
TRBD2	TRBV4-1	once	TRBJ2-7	TGCGCCAGCAGCCAAGACCCCGGACTAGCGGGCTGGGAGCAGTACTTC	CASSQDPGLAGWEQYF
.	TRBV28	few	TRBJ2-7	TGTGCCAGCAGTTTAGGTTTAGGGGGAGGGTACGAGCAGTACTTC	CASSLGLGGGYEQYF
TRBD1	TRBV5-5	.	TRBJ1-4	TGTGCCAGCAGCTCGCCGGGACAGAGGGATGAAAAACTGTTTTTT	CASSSPGQRDEKLFF
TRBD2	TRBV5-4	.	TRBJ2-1	TGTGCCAGCAGCTTCGCGGGAGGGTACAATGAGCAGTTCTTC	CASSFAGGYNEQFF